This T cell receptor (beta chain) was sequenced in a study of cytomegalovirus exposure and HLA in healthy donors. In this sample, this clone turned up once. The PCR contained 60 Vbeta and 13 Jbeta primers. The table came from immunoSEQ multiplex PCR; TCRdb's copy has only in-frame clones and leaves some out. The table includes some 240,000 clones, about nine tenths detected once. The CDR3 contains 16 residues. Trimming stripped 2 bases from V and 0 bases from J, with 11 bases between. Germline V gene data show CDR1 as LNHDA and CDR2 as SQIVND (reference sequence). The chain has TRBV19 and TRBJ1-5; no firm D call. This receptor was identified in a girl aged 2 to 9 in good health and CMV-seronegative. The sample consisted of PBMCs. This CDR3 reads CASSISADYSNQPQHF. The CDR3 DNA reads TGTGCCAGTAGTATATCGGCGGACTATAGCAATCAGCCCCAGCATTTT. The full variable domain, rest sourced from reference TRBV19 and TRBJ1-5, is DGGITQSPKYLFRKEGQNVTLSCEQNLNHDAMYWYRQDPGQGLRLIYYSQIVNDFQKGDIAEGYSVSREKKESFPLTVTSAQKNPTAFYLCASSISADYSNQPQHFGDGTRLSIL.